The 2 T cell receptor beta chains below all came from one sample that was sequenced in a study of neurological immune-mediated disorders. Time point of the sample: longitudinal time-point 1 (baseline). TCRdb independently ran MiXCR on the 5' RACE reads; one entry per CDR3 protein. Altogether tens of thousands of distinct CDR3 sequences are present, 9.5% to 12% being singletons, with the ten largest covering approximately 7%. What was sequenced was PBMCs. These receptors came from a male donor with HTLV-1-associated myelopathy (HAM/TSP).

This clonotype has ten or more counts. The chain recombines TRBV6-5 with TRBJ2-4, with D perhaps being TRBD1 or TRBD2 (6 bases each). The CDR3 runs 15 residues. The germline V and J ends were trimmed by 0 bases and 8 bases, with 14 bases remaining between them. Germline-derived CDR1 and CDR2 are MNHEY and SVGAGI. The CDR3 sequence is CASSYSDGGGDIQYF. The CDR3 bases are TGTGCCAGCAGTTACTCGGACGGGGGCGGCGACATTCAGTACTTC.

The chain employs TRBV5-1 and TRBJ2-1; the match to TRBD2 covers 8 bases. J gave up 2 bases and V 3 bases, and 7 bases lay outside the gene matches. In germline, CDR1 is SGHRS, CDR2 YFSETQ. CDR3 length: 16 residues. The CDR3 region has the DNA TGCGCCAGCAGCTGGGGCCCGGGACTAGCCTACAATGAGCAGTTCTTC. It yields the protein CASSWGPGLAYNEQFF.